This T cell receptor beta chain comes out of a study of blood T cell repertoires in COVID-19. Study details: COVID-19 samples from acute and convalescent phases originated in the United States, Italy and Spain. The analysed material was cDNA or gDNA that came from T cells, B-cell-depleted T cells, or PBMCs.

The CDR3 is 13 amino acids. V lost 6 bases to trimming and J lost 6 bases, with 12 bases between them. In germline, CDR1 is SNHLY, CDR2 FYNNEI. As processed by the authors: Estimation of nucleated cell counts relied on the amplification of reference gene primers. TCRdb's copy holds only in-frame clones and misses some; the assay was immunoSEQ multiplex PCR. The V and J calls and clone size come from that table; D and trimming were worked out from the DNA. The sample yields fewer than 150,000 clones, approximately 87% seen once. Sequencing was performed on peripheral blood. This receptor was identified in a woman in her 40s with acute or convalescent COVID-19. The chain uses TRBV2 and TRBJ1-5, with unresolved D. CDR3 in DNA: TGTGCCAGCAGCAGCGAGGGAATTCAGCCCCAGCATTTT. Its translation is CASSSEGIQPQHF.